Listed here are 22 T cell receptor beta chains from one sample, sequenced in a study of Ad26.COV2.S vaccination and SARS-CoV-2 variants. Repertoires were generated with immunoSEQ multiplex PCR, while TCRdb's copy carries only in-frame clones and drops some. The sample has 430,000 or so clones, 75% to 90% seen once; the top ten hold around 2.5%. Treatment meaning: roughly 18 received Ad26.COV2.S at low or high dose, single or two shots; about 5 received placebo; per-sample allocation not given. Sample collection was performed on day 63 after the first vaccine or placebo injection. Sequencing used peripheral blood, obtained in a trial of Ad26.COV2.S vaccine versus placebo. Receptors originate from a person between 18 and 65 years old who received the Ad26.COV2.S COVID-19 vaccine or a placebo.

The V gene is TRBV28, the J gene TRBJ1-2; D not resolved. The CDR3 runs 13 residues. V lost 5 bases and J 4 bases, leaving 11 bases between the germline ends. Germline V lookup: CDR1 MDHEN, CDR2 SYDVKM. As DNA, the CDR3 is TGTGCCAGCAGTCCCCGGAAGGTCTATGGCTACACCTTC. Encoded protein: CASSPRKVYGYTF.

The genes are TRBV11-3 and TRBJ2-5; D not resolved. The germline gives CDR1 SGHNT, CDR2 YENEEA. V lost 5 bases and J lost 3, with 10 bases in between. The CDR3 runs 13 residues. CDR3 DNA sequence: TGTGCCAGCAGCAAGCAGGCGGAAGAGACCCAGTACTTC. Its protein product is CASSKQAEETQYF.

CDR3 bases: TGTGCCAGCAGTTTAAGGACAGGGAGGCTCACAGATACGCAGTATTTT. It translates to CASSLRTGRLTDTQYF. The chain couples TRBV27 to TRBJ2-3, with 8 bases identical to TRBD1. CDR1 and CDR2 (germline): MNHEY, SMNVEV (reference sequence). V lost 2 bases and J lost 2; bases outside the gene matches: 6. The CDR3 length is 16 residues.

Here the CDR3 reads CASSPPTGSTDTQYF. As DNA, the CDR3 is TGTGCCAGCAGCCCGCCGACAGGGAGCACAGATACGCAGTATTTT. This sequence joins TRBV2 and TRBJ2-3; TRBD1 aligns across 7 bases. CDR3 length equals 15 residues. The V and J ends lost 6 bases and 0 bases, in that order; junction bases with no gene match: 6. The germline CDR1 and CDR2 sequences are SNHLY and FYNNEI.

V usage is TRBV11-2 and J usage is TRBJ2-1; 11 positions match TRBD2. Germline-derived CDR1 and CDR2 are SGHAT and FQNNGV. V shed 4 bases and J 8 bases; nucleotides not matched to a gene: 7. This CDR3 contains 15 residues. In nucleotides, the CDR3 is TGTGCCAGCAGCTCGTTCACTAGCGGGAGTTATGAGCAGTTCTTC. Residues: CASSSFTSGSYEQFF.

This clone was seen just once. The chain carries TRBV9 and TRBJ2-2, with D possibly matching TRBD1 (6 bases). Between the trimmed V and J ends, which lost 4 bases and 8 bases, there was a span of 15 bases. Per germline, CDR1 SGDLS and CDR2 YYNGEE. CDR3 size: 14 residues. Written as DNA, the CDR3 is TGTGCCAGCAGCCCGCGACAGGACGAGGGGGAGCTGTTTTTT. Translation: CASSPRQDEGELFF. Supplemented by reference TRBV9 and TRBJ2-2, the full variable domain reads DSGVTQTPKHLITATGQRVTLRCSPRSGDLSVYWYQQSLDQGLQFLIQYYNGEERAKGNILERFSAQQFPDLHSELNLSSLELGDSALYFCASSPRQDEGELFFGEGSRLTVL.

The rearrangement joins TRBV18 to TRBJ2-4; D call uncertain. The length of the CDR3 is 13 residues. The V gene lost 2 bases and the J gene lost 8 bases, with 10 bases spanning the gap. From germline, CDR1 is KGHSH and CDR2 LQKENI. The CDR3 DNA reads TGTGCCAGCTCACCAAACAGTGGGGACATTCAGTACTTC. Residues: CASSPNSGDIQYF.

The chain recombines TRBV5-1 with TRBJ2-7, with D hard to call. Germline CDR1 and CDR2: SGHRS and YFSETQ. The length of the CDR3 is 14 residues. The ends were cut back, 4 bases at V and 0 bases at J, with 11 bases in the middle. The CDR3, as DNA: TGCGCCAGCAGCCGCGACGGAAGCTCCTACGAGCAGTACTTC. Translating it yields CASSRDGSSYEQYF.

The chain has TRBV11-3 and TRBJ2-2; D may correspond to TRBD1 or TRBD2 (5 bases each). This CDR3 contains 15 residues. V lost 1 base to trimming and J lost 3 bases, with 9 bases between them. Germline CDR1 and CDR2: SGHNT and YENEEA. CDR3 DNA: TGTGCCAGCAGCTTAGGGGGGAGTGACACCGGGGAGCTGTTTTTT. This sequence encodes CASSLGGSDTGELFF.

V usage is TRBV9 and J usage is TRBJ1-1; TRBD1 agrees at 7 bases. Germline values: CDR1 SGDLS, CDR2 YYNGEE. The J segment lost 1 base and the V segment lost 3 bases, leaving 6 bases of the junction unmatched. This CDR3 spans 15 amino acids. CDR3 loop: CASSARQGRNTEAFF. The CDR3 DNA reads TGTGCCAGCAGCGCGAGACAGGGTCGGAACACTGAAGCTTTCTTT.

The V and J genes are TRBV25-1 and TRBJ1-2; no firm D call. Per germline, CDR1 MGHDK and CDR2 SYGVNS. The CDR3 loop spans 12 amino acids. V lost 1 base and J lost 3, with 3 bases in between. The CDR3 DNA reads as TGTGCCAGCAGTGAATTAGACTATGGCTACACCTTC. Its translation: CASSELDYGYTF.

This clone was counted once. The chain links TRBV5-8 to TRBJ1-1; 7 bases are a match to TRBD1. CDR1 and CDR2 from the germline V gene are SGHTS and YDEGEE. The CDR3 totals 15 residues. Unmatched junction bases numbered 10, after V lost 1 base and J lost 7 bases. The CDR3 DNA is TGTGCCAGCAGCTTGTTCTGGACAGGTATGGGTGAAGCTTTCTTT. Translated, it gives CASSLFWTGMGEAFF.

This clone was seen once. The CDR3 sequence is CASSPSGSRSSYEQYV. The CDR3 DNA is TGTGCCAGCAGCCCTTCTGGCAGTCGCAGCTCCTACGAGCAGTACGTC. The V gene is TRBV5-8, the J gene TRBJ2-7; D gene uncertain. This CDR3 contains 16 residues. Trimming pared 4 bases from V and 0 bases from J, leaving 17 bases between. Germline CDR1 SGHTS, CDR2 YDEGEE.

The chain joins TRBV6-2 or TRBV6-3 to TRBJ1-2, with TRBD1 as a possible D gene (6 bases). V lost 3 bases to trimming and J lost 6 bases, with 11 bases between them. CDR3 size: 13 residues. Per germline, CDR1 MNHEY and CDR2 SVGEGT. CDR3 in amino acids: CASSYGQGNGYTF. CDR3 sequence (DNA): TGTGCCAGCAGTTATGGGCAGGGGAATGGCTACACCTTC.

This clone was seen once. This chain connects TRBV2 to TRBJ2-3; D unclear. V was pared by 5 bases and J by 2 bases, with 5 bases between. Germline V gene sequence: CDR1 SNHLY, CDR2 FYNNEI. CDR3 length equals 12 residues. The CDR3 protein is CASSRDTDTQYF. Written as DNA, the CDR3 is TGTGCCAGCAGTCGCGACACAGATACGCAGTATTTT.

The gene calls are TRBV20-1 and TRBJ2-3, with 7 bases fitting TRBD2. The CDR3 is 15 amino acids. CDR1 is DFQATT and CDR2 is SNEGSKA in the germline V gene (reference sequence). After removal of 3 bases from V and 3 bases from J, the junction contained 9 bases not matched to a gene. DNA of the CDR3: TGCAGTGCTAGTGTACTAGCGACGAGGACAGATACGCAGTATTTT. This sequence encodes CSASVLATRTDTQYF.

J is TRBJ2-2 and V is TRBV9; TRBD1 might be the D (6 bases). The germline gives CDR1 SGDLS, CDR2 YYNGEE. The CDR3 spans 14 residues. V gave up 0 bases and J gave up 5 bases, with 8 bases separating them. This CDR3 reads CASSVATGTGELFF. In DNA form, the CDR3 reads TGTGCCAGCAGCGTAGCCACAGGGACCGGGGAGCTGTTTTTT.

The chain carries TRBV3-1 (or the pseudogene TRBV3-2) and TRBJ1-1; D is undetermined. V dropped 1 base and J dropped 1 base, with 4 bases sitting between them. The germline V gene encodes CDR1 LGHDT and CDR2 YNNKEL (reference sequence). There are 13 residues in the CDR3. CDR3 sequence (DNA): TGTGCCAGCAGCCAAGGGGAGAACACTGAAGCTTTCTTT. This translates into CASSQGENTEAFF.

This CDR3 reads CASKGLHMNTEAFF. For the CDR3, the DNA is TGTGCCAGTAAGGGTTTACATATGAACACTGAAGCTTTCTTT. The chain has TRBV19 and TRBJ1-1; D remains ambiguous. The CDR3 runs 14 residues. Germline CDR1 reads LNHDA; CDR2 reads SQIVND (reference sequence). V dropped 7 bases and J dropped 0 bases, with 12 bases sitting between them.

The CDR3 protein is CASSHQTDEAFYNEQFF. CDR3 sequence (DNA): TGTGCCAGCAGCCACCAAACAGACGAAGCTTTCTACAATGAGCAGTTCTTC. This rearrangement joins TRBV4-2 to TRBJ2-1, with D hard to call. V was clipped by 3 bases and J by 3 bases, with 18 bases between them. This CDR3 is built from 17 residues. Germline V lookup: CDR1 LGHNA, CDR2 YNFKEQ.

The V gene is TRBV6-2 or TRBV6-3, the J gene TRBJ2-2; maybe TRBD1 (6 bases). V was cut by 3 bases and J by 0 bases, with 14 bases left in between. There are 17 residues in the CDR3. Germline loops: CDR1 MNHEY, CDR2 SVGEGT. The CDR3 loop reads CASSYMPDSSNTGELFF. Written as DNA, the CDR3 is TGTGCCAGCAGTTATATGCCGGACAGTTCGAACACCGGGGAGCTGTTTTTT.

The V gene is TRBV11-3, the J gene TRBJ2-3; the D gene could be TRBD1 or TRBD2 (5 bases each). V shed 3 bases and J shed 5 bases, with 18 bases lying between them. The CDR3 contains 16 residues. Per germline, CDR1 SGHNT and CDR2 YENEEA. The CDR3 DNA reads as TGTGCCAGCAGCTTGGGGGTTTCCCTATACGAAGATACGCAGTATTTT. It is translated as CASSLGVSLYEDTQYF.